The T cell receptor (beta chain) under discussion was sequenced for a study of blood T cell repertoires in COVID-19. A remark on this clone: One end of the junction varies from germline; a read error may be responsible.

The CDR3 spans 17 residues. Germline V gene data show CDR1 as KGHDR and CDR2 as SFDVKD. Measured with immunoSEQ multiplex PCR; TCRdb has only the in-frame clones, and not every one. Among about 140,000 clones listed, around 88% were seen once. Specimen: peripheral blood. The sequence was obtained from a woman aged 60 to 75 with acute or convalescent COVID-19. This chain links TRBV24-1 with TRBJ2-1, with a possible D match to TRBD2 (6 bases). The DNA of the CDR3 is TGTGCCGCCAGTGAGCCTGGCGGAGGGGCGGTGGACAATGAGCAGTTCTTC. Its translation: CAASEPGGGAVDNEQFF.